This T cell receptor beta chain was sequenced in a study of control samples from healthy donors and cancer patients. TCRdb's copy holds only in-frame clones and misses some; the assay was immunoSEQ multiplex PCR. The sample consists of about 150,000 clones, more than 85% of them appearing once. Trimming took 4 bases from V and 0 from J, leaving 13 bases between them. The length of the CDR3 is 16 residues. The germline gives CDR1 SGHNT, CDR2 YYREEE (reference sequence). The material sequenced was blood. V is TRBV5-4 and J is TRBJ1-4, with TRBD1 as a possible D gene (5 bases). This clonotype was sampled from a man between 25 and 39 years old in good health. In DNA form, the CDR3 reads TGTGCCAGCAGCATGACCGGACATGCAACTAATGAAAAACTGTTTTTT. Protein product: CASSMTGHATNEKLFF.